A single T cell receptor beta chain is shown here with its context. Germline CDR1 reads MGHRA; CDR2 reads YSYEKL. Trimming at V came to 4 bases and at J to 1 base, leaving 2 bases not matched to a gene. CDR3 length equals 15 residues. The data were taken from a study of control samples from healthy donors and cancer patients. Profiled with immunoSEQ multiplex PCR; TCRdb holds only in-frame clones, not every one. Counted here are 150,000 to 200,000 clones, roughly 91% occurring once; the ten biggest clones make up about 1.6%. The chain uses TRBV4-1 and TRBJ1-1, with 11 positions matching TRBD1. The sample taken for sequencing was blood. The clonotype was recovered from a woman in her 30s in good health. CDR3 DNA: TGCGCCAGCAGCCCCGGACAGGGGGCGAACACTGAAGCTTTCTTT. Protein sequence: CASSPGQGANTEAFF.